This T cell receptor beta chain was obtained from a study of identical twins. Whole-study findings and limits: Models underestimated out-of-frame TCR alpha sharing in monozygotic twins.

This clonotype was detected a few times. What it recognizes is unknown. Deletions cut 3 bases from V and 3 bases from J, with 6 bases between. The CDR3 has 12 residues. CDR1 LGHDT and CDR2 YNNKEL come from the germline V gene (reference sequence). TCRdb re-called the 5' RACE reads with MiXCR, one entry per CDR3 protein. The table includes about 250,000 distinct CDR3 sequences, about an eighth detected once. This clonotype was sampled from a woman between 18 and 29 years old in good health. The sequencing sample was made of memory (CD45RO+) T cells sorted from blood. The chain has TRBV3-1 and TRBJ2-7; D unclear. CDR3 protein: CASSHGVYEQYF. The CDR3 DNA follows: TGTGCCAGCAGCCATGGTGTCTACGAGCAGTACTTC.